The T cell receptor beta chain described here comes from a study of technical replicates of blood from a handful of donors. TCRdb's table, derived via immunoSEQ multiplex PCR, lists solely in-frame clones and lacks some. Of 65,000 to 80,000 clones listed, over 95% were seen once; the top ten hold 0.2% to 0.25%. The CDR3 contains 16 residues. V gave up 0 bases and J gave up 4 bases; unmatched junction bases: 6. Germline V gives CDR1 SGHNT, CDR2 YYREEE (reference sequence). This chain uses TRBV5-4 with TRBJ2-1; 8 nucleotides line up with TRBD2. The sample comprised T cells isolated from PBMCs. This TCR was recovered from a human donor in good health. CDR3 sequence reads: CASSLGGRTGYNEQFF. Here the CDR3 DNA reads TGTGCCAGCAGCTTGGGCGGGAGGACGGGGTACAATGAGCAGTTCTTC.